Listed here is a single T cell receptor beta chain. This clone was detected once. The target of this receptor is not known. Base quality data are lacking; no much larger clone is found one base away. The germline V gene sets CDR1 to KGHSH and CDR2 to LQKENI. Inclusive of the bounding cysteine and phenylalanine, the CDR3 is 14 residues long. Of all the DNA, just the CDR3 is kept, 42 bases in frame from base 1. Trimming leaves V shorter by 2 bases and J shorter by 1 base, with the junction holding 1 base beyond the gene matches. The sample is drawn from a study of PD-1 blockade in classical Hodgkin lymphoma (dated by TCRdb to 2019 to 2021). Concerning the study at large: Nivolumab dosing was 3 mg/kg intravenously every 2 weeks, continuing until either disease progression or unacceptable toxicity. The study used TCR beta sequencing and CyTOF to define a peripheral blood immune signature of response to PD-1 blockade in classical Hodgkin lymphoma.

Points the paper makes about the study in general: The study was restricted to a single clinical trial cohort, and the causes of repertoire differences, possibly disease activity or prior therapy, were left undefined. Baseline diversity similar to that of newly diagnosed patients was observed in trial patients achieving complete response, whereas significantly lower diversity was observed in partial responders and progressors. Newly diagnosed patients were reported to have lower baseline TCR diversity than healthy donors, and relapsed/refractory patients were reported to have lower baseline TCR diversity still. By C4D1, a significant rise was seen in CD4+ TCR diversity but not in CD8+ TCR diversity (p=0.0027 vs p=0.16), and the rise was most apparent among complete responders (p=0.02). Lower diversity was observed in patients in whom nivolumab was started less than 1 year after ASCT, and these patients were excluded from later analyses so that confounding by immune reconstitution would be avoided.

Genomic DNA was extracted with the Qiagen DNeasy kit from unsorted PBMCs and from negatively selected CD4+ and CD8+ fractions. TCR beta CDR3 regions were amplified by immunoSEQ multiplex PCR using primers annealing to V and J segments. A synthetic immune receptor repertoire was used to minimize amplification bias, and any residual bias was removed computationally once sequencing was done. The source study handled its data this way. Custom Python scripts were used to quantify repertoire diversity as the Shannon entropy index. Unsorted, CD4+ and CD8+ repertoires were analyzed separately, except in combined analyses where CD4+ and CD8+ sequences were merged in silico. Clonal expansion was defined as a frequency increase of at least 2-fold after treatment compared with C1D1, and clones undetected at baseline were assigned a pseudocount of 0.5. Clones with 0 or 1 copy at C1D1 were classified as singleton clones, and clones with 2 or more copies were classified as non-singleton clones. Clones expanded in unsorted samples were labelled as CD4+, CD8+ or unknown by matching protein sequences in sorted samples from the same patient. Wilcoxon tests were applied to paired samples to test diversity changes from C1D1 to C4D1. Held by TCRdb, this immuneACCESS table contains in-frame sequences only and omits some clones. Under half of the omission traces to an unresolved V gene where checked; the cause of the rest is unknown. The DNA was the basis for D and trimming; V, J and clone size are from that table. The sample includes around 28,000 clones, with around 86% observed a single time. The ten largest clones take up 0.4% to 0.45% of the sample.

The sample's time point, from its label and the paper: cycle 4 day 1 (C4D1), after six to seven weeks of nivolumab. Every trial patient had relapsed after autologous stem cell transplantation, and cohorts A, B and C differed in prior brentuximab vedotin exposure. A Miltenyi CD4+ T cell isolation kit was used for magnetic negative selection to purify CD4+ T cells from thawed PBMCs. The trial cohort included more than 55 patients with relapsed/refractory classical Hodgkin lymphoma, and each patient had a best overall response of complete response, partial response or progressive disease. Trial patients were treated with single-agent nivolumab in the multi-cohort phase II CheckMate 205 trial. Best overall response was determined by an independent review committee according to the 2007 International Working Group response criteria. Trial PBMCs were obtained immediately prior to nivolumab initiation (C1D1) and on therapy at cycle 2 day 1 and cycle 4 day 1. Peripheral blood was collected in 8 mL Vacutainer Cell Preparation Tubes, from which PBMCs were isolated by centrifugation and then cryopreserved. Purified CD4+ and CD8+ fractions were prepared only for cases with an additional available PBMC sample. Magnetically labelled cells were removed on LS columns in a quadroMACS separator, and the flow-through was retained as the purified fraction.

This clonotype was sampled from a human donor with classical Hodgkin lymphoma. The material sequenced was CD4+ T cells from blood, taken before the fourth cycle of nivolumab. The chain is assembled from TRBV18 and TRBJ2-7, with 8 middle bases fitting TRBD1. Here the CDR3 is given as CASSPWDRSYEQYF. DNA sequence: TGTGCCAGCTCACCATGGGACAGGTCCTACGAGCAGTACTTC.